The TCR beta chain under discussion was sequenced for a study of CD8+CD57+ T cells in acquired aplastic anemia. In the study overall: Average DNA yield from sorted CD4+ and CD8+ cells was approximately 3.2 ug. Whole-study results and caveats: It was found that some 30 CD8+ CDR3 sequences were shared between patients and controls.

This clonotype was counted between two and nine times. Its antigen is undetermined. CD8+CD57+ cell expansion, shown by flow cytometry, had occurred in the patients selected for sequencing. Each patient gave a blood sample that was collected before any therapy had been received. Profiling that covered TCR beta VDJ and CDR3 relied on genomic DNA as its template. TCRdb called the reads again in MiXCR, with one record for every CDR3 protein. Here the sample spans 50,000 or so distinct CDR3 sequences, approximately 54% being singletons. The receptor was derived from a human donor with aplastic anemia. Sequenced input: sorted CD4+, CD8+, or CD8+CD57+ T cells (not recorded which) from PBMCs.

The CDR3, as DNA: TGTGCCAGCAGCTCACACAAACAGAGCTCTGGGGCCAACGTCCTGACTTTC. Its translation: CASSSHKQSSGANVLTF. This sequence joins TRBV5-5 and TRBJ2-6; D gene uncertain. The V gene's germline CDR1 is SGHKS and CDR2 YYEKEE (reference sequence). This CDR3 comprises 17 residues. The ends were cut back, 3 bases at V and 0 bases at J, with 13 bases in the middle.